Listed here are 9 T cell receptor beta chains from one sample, sequenced in a study of T cells in tumors after PD-1 blockade. The data were produced by immunoSEQ multiplex PCR, yet TCRdb's version contains in-frame clones alone and is incomplete. The repertoire has fewer than 25,000 clones, roughly four fifths of them found once; the top ten carry approximately 12%. Sequenced material: PBMCs, taken after anti-PD-1 treatment. These receptors were collected from a human donor with basal cell carcinoma.

The chain carries TRBV7-9 and TRBJ2-5; D gene ambiguous. CDR3 length equals 14 residues. Trimming left V 3 bases short and J 2 bases short, with 10 bases between. The germline V gene encodes CDR1 SEHNR and CDR2 FQNEAQ (reference sequence). The CDR3 DNA sequence: TGTGCCAGCAGCTTGGGCAGGTATCAAGAGACCCAGTACTTC. It yields the protein CASSLGRYQETQYF.

This rearrangement joins TRBV15 to TRBJ1-1, with 11 bases lining up with TRBD1. The CDR3 consists of 15 residues. Germline CDR1 and CDR2: LNHNV and YYDKDF (reference sequence). Trimming at V came to 1 base and at J to 4 bases, leaving 2 bases not matched to a gene. The CDR3 loop reads CATSRVGTGGTEAFF. DNA of the CDR3: TGTGCCACCAGCAGAGTGGGGACAGGGGGCACTGAAGCTTTCTTT.

This clone was counted once. This chain links TRBV6-5 with TRBJ2-5; 7 nucleotides match TRBD1. This CDR3 comprises 15 residues. Trimming cost V 6 bases and J 1 base; bases outside gene matches: 8. Germline V gene sequence: CDR1 MNHEY, CDR2 SVGAGI. The CDR3 DNA reads TGTGCCAGCAGGGGGGCCGGGACAGCCCAAGAGACCCAGTACTTC. Its protein product is CASRGAGTAQETQYF.

The V call is TRBV30, the J call TRBJ1-4; D is unresolved. Germline CDR1 GTSNPN, CDR2 SVGIG (reference sequence). V dropped 0 bases and J dropped 4 bases, with 9 bases sitting between them. The CDR3 covers 14 residues. CDR3 in DNA: TGTGCCTGGAGTGTATCCTCACTTAATGAAAAACTGTTTTTT. This sequence encodes CAWSVSSLNEKLFF.

This chain connects TRBV18 to TRBJ2-2; the D gene is possibly TRBD1 (6 bases). The CDR3 covers 16 residues. Trimming shortened V by 5 bases and J by 1 base, and 14 bases separated the two germline ends. CDR1 is KGHSH and CDR2 is LQKENI in the germline V gene. CDR3 loop: CASSDRQGKNTGELFF. The CDR3, as DNA: TGTGCCAGCTCAGATAGGCAGGGGAAGAACACCGGGGAGCTGTTTTTT.

This clone was recorded only once. The chain employs TRBV4-2 and TRBJ1-1, with D hard to call. CDR1 and CDR2 from the germline V gene are LGHNA and YNFKEQ. With 1 base removed from V and 1 base from J, the gap between germline ends came to 10 bases. The CDR3 totals 15 residues. The CDR3 region has the DNA TGTGCCAGCAGCCAAGTTAAGGCCACGAACACTGAAGCTTTCTTT. Translated, it gives CASSQVKATNTEAFF.

This rearrangement joins TRBV3-1 (or the pseudogene TRBV3-2) to TRBJ1-6, with D hard to call. Germline lookup yields CDR1 LGHDT and CDR2 YNNKEL (reference sequence). V lost 0 bases and J 14 bases, leaving 26 bases between the germline ends. The CDR3 extends over 18 amino acids. The CDR3: CASSQEGHHGGEIGTLHF. The DNA for the CDR3 is TGTGCCAGCAGCCAAGAGGGCCACCATGGTGGGGAGATCGGGACCCTCCACTTT.

The V call is TRBV23-1, the J call TRBJ1-3; D gene unclear. TRBV23-1 is an ORF, with its function uncertain. CDR3 size: 19 residues. The ends were cut back, 0 bases at V and 0 bases at J, with 18 bases in the middle. As DNA, the CDR3 is TGCGCCAGCAGTCAATCGATTTTGACCGCCATGAGCTCTGGAAACACCATATATTTT. This codes for CASSQSILTAMSSGNTIYF.

This rearrangement joins TRBV27 to TRBJ1-1; D might be TRBD1 (5 bases). The germline gives CDR1 MNHEY, CDR2 SMNVEV (reference sequence). V dropped 7 bases and J dropped 1 base, with 13 bases sitting between them. The CDR3 length is 14 residues. The CDR3 sequence: CASKPLDRNTEAFF. DNA of the CDR3: TGTGCCAGCAAACCCCTCGACAGGAACACTGAAGCTTTCTTT.